The clone carrying this T cell receptor beta chain was counted a few times. What it binds is unknown. This entry is derived from a study of beta chain features in type 1 diabetes. Study-wide background: All samples combined gave about 100 million sorted cells for examination. Whole-study findings and limits: In the patient group, naive, central memory and Treg TCRB repertoires seemed more alike than in the healthy donor group. The study found moderately but significantly shorter TCRB CDR3s in all four CD4+ subsets of Type 1 diabetes patients. Among type 1 diabetes patients, VDJ junctions had fewer insertions and more deletions.

CD45RO/CCR7/CD25/CD127/CD95/CD27 sorting isolated CD4+ naive, central memory, regulatory and stem cell-like memory cells. The germline V and J ends were trimmed by 1 base and 1 base, with 7 bases remaining between them. This CDR3 contains 14 residues. Germline values: CDR1 MGHRA, CDR2 YSYEKL. The whole isolated RNA underwent reverse transcription, so sequencing captured expressed TCRB transcripts. This table comes from immunoSEQ multiplex PCR, and its TCRdb copy is limited to in-frame clones, with some not included. The table lists 200,000 to 300,000 clones, about 15% of them singletons, with roughly 0.019% in the top ten.

Sequencing used naive CD4+ T cells from blood. This sequence originates from a man younger than 45 with type 1 diabetes. The chain is built from TRBV4-1 and TRBJ1-1; D call uncertain. CDR3: CASSQGRENTEAFF. CDR3 nucleotides: TGCGCCAGCAGCCAAGGGCGGGAGAACACTGAAGCTTTCTTT.